This T cell receptor beta chain was sequenced for a study of blood T cells in healthy people across ages (dated by TCRdb to 2015 to 2017). For the study in its entirety: In model experiments, template switching captured roughly one uniquely barcoded TCR beta cDNA molecule for every two T cells. Donors of different ages were randomly distributed across sequencing lanes to avoid experimental bias. Four age groups were formed from the donors: young (average 16 years), middle-aged (approximately 40), aged (more than 55) and long-lived (approximately 80). The study measured age-related changes in TCR beta repertoire diversity using deep sequencing normalized with unique cDNA molecular identifiers. Using the same blood draw, the study looked at two additional independent replicas of 1 million unique cDNA reads for two donors, one aged 18 to 30 and the other aged 80 or older.

On this clonotype: What this receptor recognizes is not known. Per-base qualities were not stored, and no clone one base away is much larger.

The library relied on 5' RACE. Reads for this sample came from an Illumina HiSeq 2500. A second PCR of about 6 to 12 cycles was performed with a sample-barcoded 5' primer and a J-beta primer mix. A unique molecular identifier was introduced onto each TCR beta cDNA molecule by a template-switch 5' adaptor carrying 12 random nucleotides. Each sample yielded at least 3 million CDR3-containing paired-end reads. The Mint cDNA synthesis kit, primed by a TRBC-specific oligonucleotide, was used to synthesize first-strand cDNA from all RNA. Following uracil-DNA glycosylase treatment, all cDNA underwent a first 18-cycle PCR with the universal primers M1SS and BC2_uni_R. In the authors' own workflow: For normalization, 1 million high-quality reads were randomly selected from each sample, with every read carrying a distinct molecular identifier. Instead of being binned into consensus sequences, reads that shared molecular identifiers were thrown out. MiTCR, run with a Q25 quality threshold and the strictest error-elimination algorithm, handled CDR3 identification, clonotype clustering and error correction. A nonparametric unseen species model using Euler transformation provided a lower-bound estimate of total TCR beta diversity. TCRdb reprocessing: public reads trimmed at Q25 with fastp, clones called with MiXCR, in-frame beta chains kept. Each CDR3 protein appears once, grouped with its most common genes and DNA. What appears here as the V and J calls and clone size reflects TCRdb's work, not the paper's. This sample has hundreds of thousands of distinct CDR3 sequences in its table, and roughly 21% of those were observed once. The ten most abundant clones make up roughly 3.4% of the sample.

What the authors observed across the whole study: Estimates of total diversity based on one million sequenced T cells were considered lower bounds and underestimates. Observed TCR beta diversity per million T cells fell roughly linearly with age, and a significant reduction was already apparent by age approximately 41. The percentage of naive T cells measured by flow cytometry correlated strongly with observed TCR beta diversity. Because profiling used bulk unsorted PBMCs, naive and antigen-experienced compartments could not be compared conclusively. The long-lived group showed more naive CD4+ T cells, fewer expanded clones and increased TCR diversity than the aged group, suggesting age selection. Donor CMV infection status was unknown, potentially confounding age-related changes in expanded clonotypes.

Systemically healthy Caucasian individuals from Russia, over 30 in total and aged about 6 to 100 years, were included as donors. Around 10 milliliters of peripheral blood were drawn from each donor into EDTA-treated Vacutainer tubes. Ficoll-Paque density-gradient centrifugation was used to isolate PBMCs, with at least 6.5 million per sample. Total RNA was extracted from PBMCs with Trizol reagent, with at least 5 micrograms obtained per sample. The percentages of naive CD45RAhigh/CD27high T cells were determined by flow cytometry on a PBMC aliquot from every donor. What was sequenced was blood. The source is a man between 65 and 85 years old in good health.

The nucleotide sequence is TGTGCCAGCAGCTTAGGCCGACTAGCGGGAGGGGCAGATACGCAGTATTTT. Its protein reads: CASSLGRLAGGADTQYF. The receptor chain draws on TRBV7-2 and TRBJ2-3, with 14 middle bases fitting TRBD2. The CDR1 and CDR2 encoded by the germline V gene are SGHTA and FQGNSA. Its CDR3 holds 17 amino acids, cysteine through phenylalanine. CDR3 DNA is the only sequence kept; it has 51 bases, read in frame from the first base. V is cut back by 1 base and J by 4 bases, with 4 bases in the junction unmatched.